This T cell receptor (beta chain) emerged from a study of blood T cells in healthy people across ages. As concerns this clonotype: As yet, its antigen is unknown.

A J-beta primer mix and a sample-barcoded 5' primer were used in a second PCR of about 7 to 12 cycles. Unique molecular identifiers of 12 random nucleotides labeled each cDNA. Each CDR3 protein gets one entry after TCRdb re-called the 5' RACE reads with MiXCR. The sample includes roughly 1.9 million distinct CDR3 sequences, about 39% of them seen just once. With 2 bases removed from V and 8 bases from J, the gap between germline ends came to 12 bases. Germline V lookup: CDR1 MNHEY, CDR2 SVGEGT. The CDR3 contains 13 residues. Overall study findings and caveats: Observed TCR beta diversity per million T cells went down as age went up. This fall followed a roughly linear course with age.

The chain combines TRBV6-2 or TRBV6-3 with TRBJ1-1; D is possibly TRBD1 (5 bases). The receptor comes from a human donor in good health. The material sequenced was blood. The CDR3 reads CASSYPGRSEAFF. In nucleotides, the CDR3 is TGTGCCAGCAGTTACCCGGGACGGTCCGAAGCTTTCTTT.